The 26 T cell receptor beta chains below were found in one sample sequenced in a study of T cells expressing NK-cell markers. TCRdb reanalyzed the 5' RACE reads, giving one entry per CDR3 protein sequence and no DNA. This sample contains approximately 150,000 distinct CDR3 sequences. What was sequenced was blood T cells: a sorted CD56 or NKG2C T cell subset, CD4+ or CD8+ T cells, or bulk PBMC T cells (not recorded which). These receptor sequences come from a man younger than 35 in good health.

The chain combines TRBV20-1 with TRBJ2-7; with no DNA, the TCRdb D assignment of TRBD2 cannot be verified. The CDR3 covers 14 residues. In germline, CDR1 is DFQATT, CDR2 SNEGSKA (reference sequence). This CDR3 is CSASGGISSYEQYF.

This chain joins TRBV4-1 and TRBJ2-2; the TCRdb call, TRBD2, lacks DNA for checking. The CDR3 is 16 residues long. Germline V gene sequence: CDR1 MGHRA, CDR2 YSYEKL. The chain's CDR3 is CASSQDSGSTWQELFF.

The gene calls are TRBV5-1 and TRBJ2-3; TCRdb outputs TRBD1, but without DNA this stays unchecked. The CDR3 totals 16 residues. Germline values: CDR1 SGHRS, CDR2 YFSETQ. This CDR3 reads CASSFNRHRPTDTQYF.

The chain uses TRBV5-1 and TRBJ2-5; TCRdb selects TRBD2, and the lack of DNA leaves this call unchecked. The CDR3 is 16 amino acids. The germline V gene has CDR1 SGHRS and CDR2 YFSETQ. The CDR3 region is CASSPLRRGVAETQYF.

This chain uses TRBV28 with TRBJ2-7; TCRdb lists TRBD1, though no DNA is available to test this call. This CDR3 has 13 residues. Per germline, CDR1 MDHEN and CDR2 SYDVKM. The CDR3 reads CASSFRDRSEQYF.

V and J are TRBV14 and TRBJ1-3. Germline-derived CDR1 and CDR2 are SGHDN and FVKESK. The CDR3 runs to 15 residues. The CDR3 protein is CASSHWAGAGNTIYF.

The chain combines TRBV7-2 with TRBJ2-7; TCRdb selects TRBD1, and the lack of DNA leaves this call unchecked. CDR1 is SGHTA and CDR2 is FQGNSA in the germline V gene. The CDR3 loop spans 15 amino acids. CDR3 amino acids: CASSLWTGESYEQYF. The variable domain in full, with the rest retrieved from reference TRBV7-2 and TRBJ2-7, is GAGVSQSPSNKVTEKGKDVELRCDPISGHTALYWYRQSLGQGLEFLIYFQGNSAPDKSGLPSDRFSAERTGGSVSTLTIQRTQQEDSAVYLCASSLWTGESYEQYFGPGTRLTVT.

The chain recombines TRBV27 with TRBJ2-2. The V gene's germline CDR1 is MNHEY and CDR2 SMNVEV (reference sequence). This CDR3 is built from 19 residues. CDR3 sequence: CASSLSADVVNPYTGELFF.

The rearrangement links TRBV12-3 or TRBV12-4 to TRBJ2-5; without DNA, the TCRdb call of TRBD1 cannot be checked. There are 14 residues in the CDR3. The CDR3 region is CASTHDREVETQYF.

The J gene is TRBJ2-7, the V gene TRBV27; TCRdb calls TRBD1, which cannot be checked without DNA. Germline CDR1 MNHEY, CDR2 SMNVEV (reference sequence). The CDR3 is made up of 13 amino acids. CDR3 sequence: CASSRGQGYEQYF.

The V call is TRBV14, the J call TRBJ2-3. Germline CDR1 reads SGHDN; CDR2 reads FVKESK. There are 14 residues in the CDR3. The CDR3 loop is CASSQELAPHTQYF.

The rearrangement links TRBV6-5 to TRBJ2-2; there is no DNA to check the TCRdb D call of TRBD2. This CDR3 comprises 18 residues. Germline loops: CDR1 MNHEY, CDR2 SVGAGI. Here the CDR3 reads CASSYSIRGTMYTGELFF.

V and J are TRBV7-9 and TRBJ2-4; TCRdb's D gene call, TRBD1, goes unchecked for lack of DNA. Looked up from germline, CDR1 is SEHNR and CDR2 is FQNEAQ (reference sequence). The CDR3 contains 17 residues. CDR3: CASSLANEGVPKNIQYF. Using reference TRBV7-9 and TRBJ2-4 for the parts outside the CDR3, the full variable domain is DTGVSQNPRHKITKRGQNVTFRCDPISEHNRLYWYRQTLGQGPEFLTYFQNEAQLEKSRLLSDRFSAERPKGSFSTLEIQRTEQGDSAMYLCASSLANEGVPKNIQYFGAGTRLSVL.

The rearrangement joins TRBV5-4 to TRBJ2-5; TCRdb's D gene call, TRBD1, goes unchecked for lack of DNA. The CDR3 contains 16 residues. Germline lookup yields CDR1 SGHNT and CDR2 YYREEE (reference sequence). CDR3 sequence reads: CASSSASGKLRETQYF.

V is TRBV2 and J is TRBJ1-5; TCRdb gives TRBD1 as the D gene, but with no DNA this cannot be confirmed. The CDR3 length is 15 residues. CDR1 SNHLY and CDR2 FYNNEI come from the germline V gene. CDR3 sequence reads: CASSGWDNSNQPQHF. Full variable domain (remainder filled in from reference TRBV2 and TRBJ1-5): EPEVTQTPSHQVTQMGQEVILRCVPISNHLYFYWYRQILGQKVEFLVSFYNNEISEKSEIFDDQFSVERPDGSNFTLKIRSTKLEDSAMYFCASSGWDNSNQPQHFGDGTRLSIL.

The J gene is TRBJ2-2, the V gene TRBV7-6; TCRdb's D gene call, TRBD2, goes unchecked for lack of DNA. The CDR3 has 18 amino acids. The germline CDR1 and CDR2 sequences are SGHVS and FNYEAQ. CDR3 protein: CASSLANSGSLGPGELFF.

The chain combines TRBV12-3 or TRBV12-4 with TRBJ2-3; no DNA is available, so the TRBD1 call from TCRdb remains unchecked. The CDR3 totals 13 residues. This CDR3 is CASSSPGGHTQYF.

CDR3 sequence: CASSTYSGETQYF. The chain couples TRBV5-4 to TRBJ2-5; TCRdb's assignment of TRBD2 cannot be checked, as there is no DNA. The V gene's germline CDR1 is SGHNT and CDR2 YYREEE (reference sequence). This CDR3 has 13 amino acids.

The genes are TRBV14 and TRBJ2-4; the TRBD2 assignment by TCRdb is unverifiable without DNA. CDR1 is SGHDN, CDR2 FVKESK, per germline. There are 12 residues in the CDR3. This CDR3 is CASSQDGRLRYF.

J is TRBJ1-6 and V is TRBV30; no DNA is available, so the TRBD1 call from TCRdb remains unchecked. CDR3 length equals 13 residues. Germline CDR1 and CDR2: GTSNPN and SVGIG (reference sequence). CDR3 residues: CAWRPQGNSPLHF.

CDR3 protein: CASSLGGRATDTQYF. The chain has TRBV5-1 and TRBJ2-3; the TCRdb call, TRBD2, lacks DNA for checking. This CDR3 region has 15 residues. From germline, CDR1 is SGHRS and CDR2 YFSETQ.

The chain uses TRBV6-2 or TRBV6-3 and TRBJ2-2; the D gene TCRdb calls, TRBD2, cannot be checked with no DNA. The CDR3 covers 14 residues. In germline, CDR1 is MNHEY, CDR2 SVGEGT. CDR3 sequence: CASSYSSGGGELFF.

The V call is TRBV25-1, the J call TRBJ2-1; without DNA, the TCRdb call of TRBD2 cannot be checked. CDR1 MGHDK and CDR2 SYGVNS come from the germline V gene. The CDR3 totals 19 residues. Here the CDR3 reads CASSEMASGREGSYNEQFF.

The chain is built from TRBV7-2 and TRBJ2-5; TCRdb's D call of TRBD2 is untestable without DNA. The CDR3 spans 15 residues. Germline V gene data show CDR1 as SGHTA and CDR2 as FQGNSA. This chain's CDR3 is CASRRTSARGETQYF.

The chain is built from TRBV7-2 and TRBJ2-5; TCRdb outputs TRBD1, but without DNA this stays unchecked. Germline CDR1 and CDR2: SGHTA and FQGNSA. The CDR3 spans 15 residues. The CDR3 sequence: CASSLGVARGATQYF.

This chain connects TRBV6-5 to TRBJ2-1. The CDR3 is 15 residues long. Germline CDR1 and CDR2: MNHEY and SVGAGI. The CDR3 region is CASSYGLPVLDEQFF.